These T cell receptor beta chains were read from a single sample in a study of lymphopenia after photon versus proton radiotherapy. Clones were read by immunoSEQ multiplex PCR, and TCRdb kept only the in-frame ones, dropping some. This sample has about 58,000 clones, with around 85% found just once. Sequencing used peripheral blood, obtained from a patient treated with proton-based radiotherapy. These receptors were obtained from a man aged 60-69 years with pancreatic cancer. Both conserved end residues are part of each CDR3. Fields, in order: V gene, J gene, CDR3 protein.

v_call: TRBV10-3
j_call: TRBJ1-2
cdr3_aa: CAISESYSYTF

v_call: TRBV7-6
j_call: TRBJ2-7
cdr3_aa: CASSLVAPQDRGLYEQYF

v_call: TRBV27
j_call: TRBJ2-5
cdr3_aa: CASSVTGRGKTQYF

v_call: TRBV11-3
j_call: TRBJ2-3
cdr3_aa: CASRERGTDTQYF

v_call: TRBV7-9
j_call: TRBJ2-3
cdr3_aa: CASSQTTGLKDTQYF

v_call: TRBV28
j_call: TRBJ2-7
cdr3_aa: CASSTFIIPRNYEQYF

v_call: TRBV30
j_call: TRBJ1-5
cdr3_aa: CAWSVQGAIRQPQHF

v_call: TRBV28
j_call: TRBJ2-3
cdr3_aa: CASSLNPRAADTQYF

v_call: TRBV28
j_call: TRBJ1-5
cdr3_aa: CASSLGGWAQHF

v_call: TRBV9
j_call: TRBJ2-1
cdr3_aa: CASSVKAGRALAGWDEQFF

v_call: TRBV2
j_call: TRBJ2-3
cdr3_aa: CASSPPYTDTQYF

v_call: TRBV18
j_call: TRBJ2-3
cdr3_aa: CASSPLASTDTQYF

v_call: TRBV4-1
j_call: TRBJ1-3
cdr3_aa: CASSQDPGSGNTIYF

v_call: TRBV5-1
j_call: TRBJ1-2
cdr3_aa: CASSLDFSGYGYTF

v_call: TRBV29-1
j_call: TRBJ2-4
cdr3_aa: CSVAENIQYF

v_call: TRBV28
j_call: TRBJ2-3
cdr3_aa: CASTALGGGPDTQYF

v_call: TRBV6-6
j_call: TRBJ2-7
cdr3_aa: CASSSGTSGSYEQYF

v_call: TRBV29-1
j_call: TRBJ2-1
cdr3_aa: CSGGSGPHHNEQFF

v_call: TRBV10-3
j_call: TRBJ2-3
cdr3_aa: CAISEPWVSRTQYF

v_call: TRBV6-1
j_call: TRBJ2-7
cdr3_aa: CASSEAGRTIYEQYF

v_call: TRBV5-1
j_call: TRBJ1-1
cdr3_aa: CASRLSLGANTEAFF

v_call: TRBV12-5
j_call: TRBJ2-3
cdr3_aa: CASGLGQGATDTQYF

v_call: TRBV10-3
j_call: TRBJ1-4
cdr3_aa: CAISWTGDLEKLFF

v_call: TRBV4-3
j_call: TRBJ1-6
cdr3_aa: CASSQDLDVRESPLHF

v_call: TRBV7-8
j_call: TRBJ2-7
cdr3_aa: CASSPGQGREQYF

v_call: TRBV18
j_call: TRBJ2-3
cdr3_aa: CASSPGPVPTDTQYF

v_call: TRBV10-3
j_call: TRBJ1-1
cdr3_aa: CATRRGGRNTEAFF

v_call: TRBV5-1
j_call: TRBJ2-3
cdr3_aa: CASSFPGAGTDTQYF

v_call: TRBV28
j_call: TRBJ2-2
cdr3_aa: CASTTGFRAGELFF

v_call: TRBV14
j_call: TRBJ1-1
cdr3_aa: CASSPYSAGKYEAFF

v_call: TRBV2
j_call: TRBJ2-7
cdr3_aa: CASSEQGLAGEKQYF

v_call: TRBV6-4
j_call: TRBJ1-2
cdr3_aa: CASTERGYYGYTF

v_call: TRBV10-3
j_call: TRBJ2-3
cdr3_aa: CAISPGGSSTDTQYF

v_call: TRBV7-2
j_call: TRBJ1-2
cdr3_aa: CASSKHIGYTF

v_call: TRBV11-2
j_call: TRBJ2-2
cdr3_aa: CASSLAINTGELFF

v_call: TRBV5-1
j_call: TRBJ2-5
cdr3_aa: CASSTGAYQETQYF

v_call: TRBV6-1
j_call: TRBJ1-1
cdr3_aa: CASRPMGGITEAFF

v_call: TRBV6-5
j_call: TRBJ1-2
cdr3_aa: CATRRQGKAGGYTF

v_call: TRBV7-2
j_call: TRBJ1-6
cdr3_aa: CASSLAGQGRSPLHF

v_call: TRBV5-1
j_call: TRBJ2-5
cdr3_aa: CASSLWTGRIQETQYF

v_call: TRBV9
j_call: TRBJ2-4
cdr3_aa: CASSWDPKGGNIQYF

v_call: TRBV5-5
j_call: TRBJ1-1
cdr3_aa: CASSSAGSGYRNTEAFF

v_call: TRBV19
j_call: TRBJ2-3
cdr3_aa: CASSWTITDTQYF

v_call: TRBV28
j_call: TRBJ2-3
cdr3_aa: CASSLLAGRGQYF

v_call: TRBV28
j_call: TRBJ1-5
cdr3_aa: CASSGFWTSLRAQHF

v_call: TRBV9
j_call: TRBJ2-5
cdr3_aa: CASSPGAQETQYF

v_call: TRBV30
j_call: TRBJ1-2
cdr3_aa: CAWSPRGFPGYTF

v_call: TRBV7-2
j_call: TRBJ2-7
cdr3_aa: CASSLAHSYEQYF

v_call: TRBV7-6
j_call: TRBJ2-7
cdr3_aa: CASSSAGTYEQYF

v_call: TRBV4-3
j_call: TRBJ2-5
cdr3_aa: CASSQDPGMETQYF

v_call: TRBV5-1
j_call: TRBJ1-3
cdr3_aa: CASSSDRGSGNTIYF

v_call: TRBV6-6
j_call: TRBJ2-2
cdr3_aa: CASWDRAKGAGELFF